Below, 2 T cell receptor beta chains from the same sample are listed, as sequenced in a study of metastatic and nonmetastatic thyroid tumors. Thyroid surgery took place with no prior treatment in any patient. TCRdb re-analyzed the PCR reads using MiXCR. The top ten clones hold approximately 6.1% of a sample with about 69,000 clones, approximately 14% of them seen once. What was sequenced was blood. The receptors here all came from a male donor with papillary thyroid cancer or a benign thyroid nodule (not recorded which). Some clones in this sample may be carry-over from other donors' samples.

This clone was seen many times. This chain uses TRBV6-2 or TRBV6-3 with TRBJ1-2; unclear D gene. Germline V gene sequence: CDR1 MNHEY, CDR2 SVGEGT. Trimming removed 7 bases at V and 5 bases at J, with 11 bases between. There are 12 residues in the CDR3. The CDR3 region is CASNRPGYGYTF. For the CDR3, the DNA is TGTGCCAGCAATCGACCTGGATATGGCTACACCTTC.

The count of this clone is one. Its ends do not fully match the called genes, so a read error is possible. The sample carries other DNA sequences with the same CDR3. The chain carries TRBV2 and TRBJ2-3; 9 positions match TRBD2. Germline V lookup: CDR1 SNHLY, CDR2 FYNNEI. The CDR3 has 20 amino acids. The CDR3 here is CASSGYSGLLAGLSTDTQYF. The CDR3 bases are TGTGCCAGCAGTGGGTATAGTGGATTGCTAGCGGGACTTAGCACGGATACACAGTATTTT.